This TCR beta chain was captured by sequencing in a study of control samples from healthy donors and cancer patients. Per germline, CDR1 SGHRS and CDR2 YFSETQ. Trimming pared 0 bases from V and 0 bases from J, leaving 18 bases between. The CDR3 sequence is 18 residues long. Only in-frame clones appear in the TCRdb table, and some are missing; sequencing was by immunoSEQ multiplex PCR. The sample includes around 180,000 clones, around nine tenths of them seen just once. The V gene is TRBV5-1, the J gene TRBJ1-1; the D gene is possibly TRBD1 (5 bases). This TCR derives from a woman in her twenties or thirties in good health. The material sequenced was blood. The CDR3 region has the DNA TGCGCCAGCAGCTTGGTTTCGGGGGGAAGAGGCATGAACACTGAAGCTTTCTTT. Translating gives CASSLVSGGRGMNTEAFF.